These 21 T cell receptor beta chains were sequenced from one sample in a study of identical twins. One entry per CDR3 protein, called by TCRdb with MiXCR from the 5' RACE reads. The table records around 650,000 distinct CDR3 sequences, just over 7% of them present only once. These records were also assigned to another study, of yellow fever vaccine responses in identical twins.

Sequencing was performed on PBMCs. These receptors were obtained from a woman between 18 and 30 years old in good health.

In this sample, this clonotype turned up many times. CDR3 nucleotides: TGCAGGGCCATGCCCCCTTTATACACCGGGGAGCTGTTTTTT. It is translated as CRAMPPLYTGELFF. This chain uses TRBV20-1 with TRBJ2-2; D unclear. CDR3 size: 14 residues. Germline assignment: CDR1 DFQATT and CDR2 SNEGSKA (reference sequence).

The chain joins TRBV5-1 to TRBJ2-7; 7 bases map to TRBD1. This CDR3 has 13 amino acids. Germline assignment: CDR1 SGHRS and CDR2 YFSETQ. V was pared by 4 bases and J by 6 bases, with 7 bases of the junction left unmatched. Here the CDR3 reads CASSTGVSGEQYV. CDR3 nucleotides: TGCGCCAGCAGCACAGGGGTATCGGGCGAGCAGTACGTC.

There are many counts of this clonotype. The chain employs TRBV5-5 and TRBJ2-2, with unresolved D. The CDR3 consists of 13 residues. Germline V lookup: CDR1 SGHKS, CDR2 YYEKEE (reference sequence). Trimming pared 0 bases from V and 6 bases from J, leaving 6 bases between. The DNA of the CDR3 is TGTGCCAGCAGCTTGGTGGCGGCCGGGGAGCTGTTTTTT. As protein: CASSLVAAGELFF. Complete variable domain (other parts from reference TRBV5-5 and TRBJ2-2): DAGVTQSPTHLIKTRGQQVTLRCSPISGHKSVSWYQQVLGQGPQFIFQYYEKEERGRGNFPDRFSARQFPNYSSELNVNALLLGDSALYLCASSLVAAGELFFGEGSRLTVL.

The J gene is TRBJ1-2, the V gene TRBV12-3 or TRBV12-4, with 7 nucleotides matching TRBD1. This CDR3 comprises 15 residues. V trimming: 1 base; J trimming: 5 bases; junction bases outside the gene matches: 7. As DNA, the CDR3 is TGTGCCAGCAGTTTAGGGGCCCAGGGGGGTTATGGCTACACCTTC. Translating gives CASSLGAQGGYGYTF.

This clonotype has more than one count but fewer than ten. This chain uses TRBV6-5 with TRBJ1-1; D perhaps matches TRBD1 (6 bases). The ends were cut back, 0 bases at V and 5 bases at J, with 10 bases in the middle. CDR1 and CDR2 (germline): MNHEY, SVGAGI. This CDR3 has 14 amino acids. Here the CDR3 reads CASSYSHRETEAFF. CDR3 coding DNA: TGTGCCAGCAGTTACTCCCACAGGGAAACTGAAGCTTTCTTT.

This clonotype was seen more than once but under ten times. The J gene is TRBJ2-2, the V gene TRBV5-6; D call uncertain. Trimming cost V 5 bases and J 4 bases, with 12 bases left between them. Per the germline V gene, CDR1 is SGHDT and CDR2 is YYEEEE. This CDR3 contains 14 residues. CDR3 sequence reads: CASSPIGGTGELFF. CDR3 coding DNA: TGTGCCAGCAGTCCCATTGGCGGCACCGGGGAGCTGTTTTTT.

In its sample, this clonotype was seen a few times. CDR3 in amino acids: CASSSTRLAGPSTDTQYF. CDR3 nucleotides: TGTGCCAGCAGCTCCACCCGACTAGCGGGACCCTCCACAGATACGCAGTATTTT. V is TRBV11-2 and J is TRBJ2-3; TRBD2 matches at 11 bases. This CDR3 is 18 amino acids long. Trimming cost V 4 bases and J 2 bases; bases outside gene matches: 11. Germline CDR1 SGHAT, CDR2 FQNNGV.

This clonotype has only a few counts. The rearrangement uses TRBV12-3 or TRBV12-4 and TRBJ2-7; perhaps TRBD2 as D (7 bases). Trimming took 5 bases from V and 7 from J, leaving 15 bases between them. The CDR3 sequence is 13 residues long. This CDR3 is CASSPRGAPEQYF. CDR3 sequence (DNA): TGTGCCAGCAGTCCCCGGGGGGCGCCTGAGCAGTACTTC.

This clonotype showed up just a few times. The chain's CDR3 is CAISEPLQGGETQYF. The DNA for the CDR3 is TGTGCCATCAGTGAGCCCCTACAGGGTGGGGAGACCCAGTACTTC. V and J are TRBV10-3 and TRBJ2-5, with D possibly TRBD1 on 6 matching bases. Germline V CDR1 and CDR2: ENHRY, SYGVKD. The CDR3 is 15 residues long. V was shortened by 2 bases and J by 5 bases, with 15 bases between the two germline ends.

The chain couples TRBV6-5 to TRBJ1-1, with D tentatively TRBD1 (5 bases). The CDR3 is 13 residues long. CDR1 is MNHEY, CDR2 SVGAGI, per germline. The germline V and J ends were trimmed by 0 bases and 6 bases, with 8 bases remaining between them. The CDR3 sequence is CASSYSMGPEAFF. The CDR3 nucleotides read TGTGCCAGCAGTTACTCGATGGGGCCTGAAGCTTTCTTT.

This clonotype was seen repeatedly, ten times or more. The genes are TRBV5-1 and TRBJ1-2, with TRBD1 matching over 7 bases. There are 17 residues in the CDR3. The V gene's germline CDR1 is SGHRS and CDR2 YFSETQ. Trimming removed 0 bases from V and 3 bases from J; junction bases left unmatched: 11. CDR3 protein: CASSLAADRAFHYGYTF. The CDR3 DNA is TGCGCCAGCAGCTTGGCCGCAGACAGGGCATTTCACTATGGCTACACCTTC. Full variable domain (missing parts from reference TRBV5-1 and TRBJ1-2): KAGVTQTPRYLIKTRGQQVTLSCSPISGHRSVSWYQQTPGQGLQFLFEYFSETQRNKGNFPGRFSGRQFSNSRSEMNVSTLELGDSALYLCASSLAADRAFHYGYTFGSGTRLTVV.

This clonotype has more than one count but fewer than ten. Here the CDR3 reads CSASPSTVGELFF. The CDR3 DNA sequence: TGCAGTGCTAGTCCGTCGACCGTCGGGGAGCTGTTTTTT. The chain recombines TRBV20-1 with TRBJ2-2, with D uncertain. The CDR3 extends over 13 amino acids. Trimming took off 3 bases at V and 7 bases at J, with 12 bases between the two ends. Germline CDR1 and CDR2: DFQATT and SNEGSKA (reference sequence).

The V call is TRBV27, the J call TRBJ2-5; D might be TRBD1 (6 bases). The CDR3 has 14 residues. Deletions cut 1 base from V and 3 bases from J, with 9 bases between. Per the germline V gene, CDR1 is MNHEY and CDR2 is SMNVEV (reference sequence). The CDR3 protein is CASSLWGREETQYF. Written as DNA, the CDR3 is TGTGCCAGCAGTTTATGGGGGCGGGAAGAGACCCAGTACTTC.

Ten or more counts support this clonotype. The V gene is TRBV5-1, the J gene TRBJ2-6; 7 nucleotides align to TRBD1. The trim removed 0 bases at V and 0 bases at J, leaving 3 bases unmatched. CDR1 and CDR2 from the germline V gene are SGHRS and YFSETQ. The CDR3 is made up of 17 amino acids. CDR3 nucleotides: TGCGCCAGCAGCTTGGCGGGACAGACCTCTGGGGCCAACGTCCTGACTTTC. This gives the protein CASSLAGQTSGANVLTF.

The chain links TRBV20-1 to TRBJ2-2, with 10 bases identical to TRBD2. V shed 3 bases, J shed 3 bases, and the junction held 4 bases outside the gene matches. The CDR3 contains 15 residues. Germline assignment: CDR1 DFQATT and CDR2 SNEGSKA (reference sequence). The CDR3 spells CSAREREGHTGELFF. For the CDR3, the DNA is TGCAGTGCTAGGGAGCGGGAGGGCCACACCGGGGAGCTGTTTTTT.

The J gene is TRBJ1-2, the V gene TRBV15; D is unresolved. The CDR3 has 12 amino acids. Germline CDR1 reads LNHNV; CDR2 reads YYDKDF (reference sequence). V was cut by 0 bases and J by 5 bases, with 4 bases left in between. The CDR3 is CATSRDAYGYTF. The CDR3 bases are TGTGCCACCAGCAGAGATGCATATGGCTACACCTTC.

This clonotype was counted between two and nine times. The chain carries TRBV4-2 and TRBJ2-4; weak D call: TRBD2 (5 bases). This CDR3 spans 16 amino acids. Germline lookup yields CDR1 LGHNA and CDR2 YNFKEQ. Trimming shortened V by 7 bases and J by 5 bases, and 21 bases separated the two germline ends. CDR3 protein: CASTPEDGPIQNIQYF. CDR3 in DNA: TGTGCCAGCACACCGGAGGACGGGCCTATTCAAAACATTCAGTACTTC.

This clonotype was detected a few times. V and J are TRBV7-9 and TRBJ1-2, with a possible D match to TRBD1 (5 bases). Trimming shortened V by 5 bases and J by 3 bases, and 13 bases separated the two germline ends. Per the germline V gene, CDR1 is SEHNR and CDR2 is FQNEAQ (reference sequence). The CDR3 covers 14 residues. CDR3 nucleotide sequence: TGTGCCAGCAGCGGTGACAGTTTCTACTATGGCTACACCTTC. It translates to CASSGDSFYYGYTF.

This clonotype was found a few times. The rearrangement links TRBV28 to TRBJ2-3; 14 bases are a match to TRBD2. The CDR3 runs to 17 residues. Germline-derived CDR1 and CDR2 are MDHEN and SYDVKM. V shed 6 bases, J shed 2 bases, and the junction held 7 bases outside the gene matches. CDR3 sequence: CASRYPGLAGDTDTQYF. The CDR3 region has the DNA TGTGCCAGCAGGTACCCGGGACTAGCGGGGGACACAGATACGCAGTATTTT.

In its sample, this clonotype was seen many times. The rearrangement links TRBV7-9 to TRBJ1-3; D remains unclear. The V end was cut by 5 bases, the J end by 7 bases, with 9 bases between. Per germline, CDR1 SEHNR and CDR2 FQNEAQ (reference sequence). CDR3 size: 12 residues. CDR3 sequence (DNA): TGTGCCAGCAGCCAGGATCCGAACACCATATATTTT. Amino acids: CASSQDPNTIYF.

This clonotype was seen more than once but under ten times. The rearrangement links TRBV12-3 or TRBV12-4 to TRBJ2-3; TRBD2 matches at 8 bases. This CDR3 contains 17 residues. Trimming removed 3 bases from V and 2 bases from J; junction bases left unmatched: 10. Here the CDR3 DNA reads TGTGCCAGCAGTTTTGAGATAGCGGGACCTTTCACAGATACGCAGTATTTT. Its translation is CASSFEIAGPFTDTQYF.